The 9 T cell receptor beta chains listed next were all sequenced from one sample in a study of T-cell memory formation after mild COVID-19. Each CDR3 protein gets one entry after TCRdb re-called the 5' RACE reads with MiXCR. The table includes about half a million distinct CDR3 sequences, 15% to 20% detected once. Sequenced sample: PBMCs or a T cell subset sorted from them (not recorded which). These TCRs come from an adult woman who had mild COVID-19 (a few samples of this study predate the infection). Cell type and time point are not known.

This clonotype showed up just a few times. The chain is built from TRBV7-9 and TRBJ2-7; D possibly corresponds to TRBD2 (5 bases). The V end lost 5 bases, the J end lost 0 bases, and 17 bases lay between the germline ends. The CDR3 has 16 residues. CDR1 is SEHNR and CDR2 is FQNEAQ in the germline V gene (reference sequence). The CDR3 DNA sequence: TGTGCCAGCAGCGTGAGGGAAACAGTAGACTCCTACGAGCAGTACTTC. Translated: CASSVRETVDSYEQYF. The full variable domain, in which reference TRBV7-9 and TRBJ2-7 provide the parts outside the CDR3, is DTGVSQNPRHKITKRGQNVTFRCDPISEHNRLYWYRQTLGQGPEFLTYFQNEAQLEKSRLLSDRFSAERPKGSFSTLEIQRTEQGDSAMYLCASSVRETVDSYEQYFGPGTRLTVT.

At least ten counts were recorded for this clonotype. This rearrangement joins TRBV12-3 or TRBV12-4 to TRBJ1-4; D gene uncertain. The V end was cut by 2 bases, the J end by 7 bases, with 17 bases between. CDR3 size: 16 residues. The DNA of the CDR3 is TGTGCCAGCAGTTTACTGGGGATGGGAAGAGGTGAAAAACTGTTTTTT. As protein: CASSLLGMGRGEKLFF.

This clonotype was seen a few times. The chain links TRBV4-1 to TRBJ1-6; no clear D gene. Germline V gene sequence: CDR1 MGHRA, CDR2 YSYEKL. CDR3 length: 15 residues. The V gene lost 0 bases and the J gene lost 5 bases, with 8 bases spanning the gap. CDR3 nucleotides: TGCGCCAGCAGCCAAGATTCGCAGAATAATTCACCCCTCCACTTT. As protein: CASSQDSQNNSPLHF.

This clonotype was counted only a few times. The genes are TRBV12-3 or TRBV12-4 and TRBJ1-5, with D possibly TRBD1 on 5 matching bases. The V end lost 1 base, the J end lost 4 bases, and 8 bases lay between the germline ends. The length of the CDR3 is 14 residues. This CDR3 reads CASSLGRGNQPQHF. CDR3 sequence (DNA): TGTGCCAGCAGTTTAGGTCGGGGGAATCAGCCCCAGCATTTT.

The chain joins TRBV29-1 to TRBJ2-3, with a possible D match to TRBD1 (6 bases). The CDR3 runs 16 residues. The ends were cut back, 1 base at V and 2 bases at J, with 16 bases in the middle. Per the germline V gene, CDR1 is SQVTM and CDR2 is ANQGSEA. Here the CDR3 DNA reads TGCAGCGTTGAAGCTGGGGACACCGCGTACACAGATACGCAGTATTTT. Its translation is CSVEAGDTAYTDTQYF.

This clonotype was seen a handful of times. The V gene is TRBV4-2, the J gene TRBJ1-1; D is possibly TRBD1 (5 bases). Germline CDR1 and CDR2: LGHNA and YNFKEQ. The CDR3 extends over 13 amino acids. Trimming shortened V by 4 bases and J by 8 bases, and 14 bases separated the two germline ends. The CDR3 loop reads CASSRMRGEEAFF. The CDR3 DNA sequence: TGTGCCAGCAGCCGCATGCGGGGGGAGGAAGCTTTCTTT.

This clonotype has just a few counts. This rearrangement joins TRBV29-1 to TRBJ2-2; D is perhaps TRBD1 (6 bases). The CDR3 is 12 amino acids. The ends were cut back, 7 bases at V and 7 bases at J, with 13 bases in the middle. In germline, CDR1 is SQVTM, CDR2 ANQGSEA. Here the CDR3 DNA reads TGCAGCGCCGATCAAGGGGGCGGGGAGCTGTTTTTT. It translates to CSADQGGGELFF.

This chain links TRBV29-1 with TRBJ1-2; the match to TRBD1 covers 8 bases. After removal of 7 bases from V and 5 bases from J, the junction contained 12 bases not matched to a gene. The CDR3 spans 14 residues. Germline V CDR1 and CDR2: SQVTM, ANQGSEA. CDR3 coding DNA: TGCAGCGCCAAGACAGGGGAAGGGAGTTATGGCTACACCTTC. Its protein is CSAKTGEGSYGYTF.

The chain combines TRBV12-3 or TRBV12-4 with TRBJ2-1; D might be TRBD1 (6 bases). The germline V and J ends were trimmed by 6 bases and 1 base, with 13 bases remaining between them. CDR3 length equals 15 residues. CDR3 amino acids: CASSPSGVSYNEQFF. In nucleotides, the CDR3 is TGTGCCAGCAGCCCCTCAGGGGTGTCCTACAATGAGCAGTTCTTC.